The 28 T cell receptor beta chains below come from one sample, sequenced in a study of Ad26.COV2.S vaccination and SARS-CoV-2 variants. Noted treatment: 19 received Ad26.COV2.S at low or high dose, single or two shots; 5 received placebo; per-sample allocation not given. Sample collection was performed on day 63 after the first vaccine or placebo injection. Clones were read by immunoSEQ multiplex PCR, and TCRdb kept only the in-frame ones, dropping some. The sample shows some 640,000 clones, 70% to 90% of them seen only once. This material consisted of peripheral blood, taken in a trial of Ad26.COV2.S vaccine versus placebo. Receptors were obtained from a person aged 18-65 years who received the Ad26.COV2.S COVID-19 vaccine or a placebo.

A remark on this clone: At one end, the junction sequence differs from germline, possibly due to a read error. V usage is TRBV5-1 and J usage is TRBJ2-5; D not resolved. This CDR3 is built from 12 residues. CDR1 and CDR2 from the germline V gene are SGHRS and YFSETQ. CDR3 nucleotide sequence: TGCGCCAGCAGTTCCCACCAGGAGACCCAGTACTTC. This encodes CASSSHQETQYF.

V and J are TRBV19 and TRBJ2-3; 8 bases are a match to TRBD1. V trimming: 3 bases; J trimming: 2 bases; junction bases outside the gene matches: 7. CDR1 LNHDA and CDR2 SQIVND come from the germline V gene (reference sequence). The CDR3 covers 16 residues. CDR3 sequence reads: CASSMGRGLNTDTQYF. The CDR3 DNA reads TGTGCCAGTAGTATGGGCAGGGGGCTTAACACAGATACGCAGTATTTT.

J is TRBJ1-6 and V is TRBV27, with D unclear. CDR3 length: 13 amino acids. Germline V gene data show CDR1 as MNHEY and CDR2 as SMNVEV (reference sequence). Trimming took 6 bases from V and 10 from J, leaving 13 bases between them. CDR3 DNA sequence: TGTGCCAGCAGCCTCGGGGTAGGCTCACCCCTCCACTTT. It translates to CASSLGVGSPLHF.

This chain joins TRBV30 and TRBJ2-3; D might be TRBD2 (6 bases). The germline V and J ends were trimmed by 3 bases and 4 bases, with 8 bases remaining between them. This CDR3 contains 12 residues. Germline CDR1 GTSNPN, CDR2 SVGIG (reference sequence). The CDR3 coding sequence is TGTGCCTGGAGCTCGGGAGCAGATACGCAGTATTTT. Its translation: CAWSSGADTQYF.

In nucleotides, the CDR3 is TGTGCCAGTAGGCAATTACAGGGCCTCGGAGCTTTCTTT. This gives the protein CASRQLQGLGAFF. The chain is built from TRBV19 and TRBJ1-1; D perhaps matches TRBD1 (6 bases). The CDR3 spans 13 residues. V lost 6 bases, J lost 10 bases, and 18 bases lay in between. Looked up from germline, CDR1 is LNHDA and CDR2 is SQIVND (reference sequence).

The CDR3 DNA is TGTGCCAGCAGCTCAGGGGGCAATAATTCACCCCTCCACTTT. It encodes CASSSGGNNSPLHF. This chain joins TRBV7-9 and TRBJ1-6, with 8 positions matching TRBD1. The germline gives CDR1 SEHNR, CDR2 FQNEAQ (reference sequence). This CDR3 has 14 amino acids. V was pared by 4 bases and J by 5 bases, with 1 base of the junction left unmatched. Together with reference TRBV7-9 and TRBJ1-6, the CDR3 gives the full variable domain: DTGVSQNPRHKITKRGQNVTFRCDPISEHNRLYWYRQTLGQGPEFLTYFQNEAQLEKSRLLSDRFSAERPKGSFSTLEIQRTEQGDSAMYLCASSSGGNNSPLHFGNGTRLTVT.

CDR3 DNA sequence: TGTGCCAGCGCGGGAGGACCTGGCGAGCAGTACTTC. Translation: CASAGGPGEQYF. This chain connects TRBV6-5 to TRBJ2-7; 8 bases line up with TRBD2. Germline-derived CDR1 and CDR2 are MNHEY and SVGAGI. This CDR3 contains 12 residues. V lost 8 bases, J lost 6 bases, and 6 bases stayed unmatched.

The gene calls are TRBV2 and TRBJ2-7; no clear D gene. V dropped 3 bases and J dropped 6 bases, with 6 bases sitting between them. The CDR3 contains 11 residues. In germline, CDR1 is SNHLY, CDR2 FYNNEI. This chain's CDR3 is CASSEWSEQYF. CDR3 DNA sequence: TGTGCCAGCAGTGAGTGGTCCGAGCAGTACTTC.

The CDR3 DNA reads TGTGCCAGCAGTTACGGGACAGACGGGGCCAACGTCCTGACTTTC. It codes for CASSYGTDGANVLTF. The rearrangement joins TRBV6-5 to TRBJ2-6; TRBD1 agrees at 7 bases. The CDR3 sequence is 15 residues long. V gave up 2 bases and J gave up 4 bases; unmatched junction bases: 2. Germline V gives CDR1 MNHEY, CDR2 SVGAGI.

The rearrangement links TRBV2 to TRBJ2-3; D unclear. The CDR3 contains 13 residues. The V and J ends lost 7 bases and 2 bases respectively, with 10 bases between them. The germline CDR1 and CDR2 sequences are SNHLY and FYNNEI. The CDR3 coding sequence is TGTGCCAGCACTCGTGGCAACACAGATACGCAGTATTTT. This sequence encodes CASTRGNTDTQYF. The whole variable domain, remainder taken from reference TRBV2 and TRBJ2-3, is EPEVTQTPSHQVTQMGQEVILRCVPISNHLYFYWYRQILGQKVEFLVSFYNNEISEKSEIFDDQFSVERPDGSNFTLKIRSTKLEDSAMYFCASTRGNTDTQYFGPGTRLTVL.

The chain is built from TRBV6-5 and TRBJ2-3; no clear D gene. The CDR3 is made up of 15 amino acids. The germline V gene has CDR1 MNHEY and CDR2 SVGAGI. The germline V and J ends were trimmed by 2 bases and 4 bases, with 13 bases remaining between them. Here the CDR3 reads CASSYDKPSADTQYF. The DNA for the CDR3 is TGTGCCAGCAGTTACGACAAGCCGAGTGCAGATACGCAGTATTTT.

The chain is built from TRBV18 and TRBJ1-6; D gene unclear. CDR1 is KGHSH and CDR2 is LQKENI in the germline V gene. V dropped 4 bases and J dropped 6 bases, with 7 bases sitting between them. The CDR3 extends over 13 amino acids. CDR3 in DNA: TGTGCCAGCTCACTGGCAGTTAATTCACCCCTCCACTTT. Its translation: CASSLAVNSPLHF.

A note on this clone: This CDR3 is also generated by other DNA sequences in the sample. The chain combines TRBV2 with TRBJ1-1; 9 nucleotides line up with TRBD1. V gave up 6 bases and J gave up 4 bases; unmatched junction bases: 3. The germline CDR1 and CDR2 sequences are SNHLY and FYNNEI. The CDR3 is 13 residues long. CDR3 in DNA: TGTGCCAGCAGCGGACAGGGGCGCACTGAAGCTTTCTTT. Its translation: CASSGQGRTEAFF. Combining the CDR3 with reference TRBV2 and TRBJ1-1 gives the whole variable domain EPEVTQTPSHQVTQMGQEVILRCVPISNHLYFYWYRQILGQKVEFLVSFYNNEISEKSEIFDDQFSVERPDGSNFTLKIRSTKLEDSAMYFCASSGQGRTEAFFGQGTRLTVV.

J is TRBJ2-5 and V is TRBV5-6; 7 nucleotides align to TRBD2. There are 15 residues in the CDR3. V was clipped by 3 bases and J by 4 bases; unmatched bases: 9. CDR1 is SGHDT, CDR2 YYEEEE, per germline. The CDR3 sequence is CASSSGGGTRETQYF. The CDR3 DNA follows: TGTGCCAGCAGCTCGGGGGGTGGGACCCGAGAGACCCAGTACTTC.

This chain connects TRBV9 to TRBJ2-7, with 9 bases fitting TRBD1. The CDR3 is made up of 14 amino acids. V gave up 4 bases and J gave up 6 bases; unmatched junction bases: 8. From germline, CDR1 is SGDLS and CDR2 YYNGEE. The CDR3 DNA reads TGTGCCAGCAGCTTCCGGGACAGGGATCCCGAGCAGTACTTC. This sequence encodes CASSFRDRDPEQYF. Complete variable domain (other parts from reference TRBV9 and TRBJ2-7): DSGVTQTPKHLITATGQRVTLRCSPRSGDLSVYWYQQSLDQGLQFLIQYYNGEERAKGNILERFSAQQFPDLHSELNLSSLELGDSALYFCASSFRDRDPEQYFGPGTRLTVT.

The rearrangement uses TRBV6-6 and TRBJ1-1, with D unresolved. The V gene lost 5 bases and the J gene lost 1 base, with 17 bases spanning the gap. This CDR3 has 16 residues. The germline CDR1 and CDR2 sequences are MNHNY and SVGAGI (reference sequence). The CDR3 bases are TGTGCCAGCAGTCGTCAGCTGGGATCGGGGAACACTGAAGCTTTCTTT. This sequence encodes CASSRQLGSGNTEAFF.

The chain couples TRBV18 to TRBJ2-1; maybe TRBD1 (5 bases). Germline loops: CDR1 KGHSH, CDR2 LQKENI. The CDR3 is 14 amino acids. Trimming removed 3 bases at V and 6 bases at J, with 12 bases between. CDR3: CASSPSGQVNEQFF. CDR3 coding DNA: TGTGCCAGCTCACCCTCCGGACAAGTCAATGAGCAGTTCTTC.

This rearrangement joins TRBV5-6 to TRBJ2-7; 7 bases are shared with TRBD1. The CDR3 consists of 14 residues. CDR1 and CDR2 (germline): SGHDT, YYEEEE. V dropped 5 bases and J dropped 3; count of bases not matched to a gene: 8. The CDR3 DNA is TGTGCCAGCAGTTTCGACAGGGTGGACTACGAGCAGTACTTC. Encoded protein: CASSFDRVDYEQYF. The full variable domain, completed using reference TRBV5-6 and TRBJ2-7, is DAGVTQSPTHLIKTRGQQVTLRCSPKSGHDTVSWYQQALGQGPQFIFQYYEEEERQRGNFPDRFSGHQFPNYSSELNVNALLLGDSALYLCASSFDRVDYEQYFGPGTRLTVT.

The chain links TRBV6-5 to TRBJ2-5; the D gene is possibly TRBD1 (6 bases). In germline, CDR1 is MNHEY, CDR2 SVGAGI. Trimming removed 6 bases at V and 14 bases at J, with 19 bases between. CDR3 size: 12 residues. CDR3 DNA sequence: TGTGCCAGCAGGGCGACGGGACAAGACCTCTACTTC. Residues: CASRATGQDLYF.

This sequence joins TRBV7-8 and TRBJ2-1; D ambiguous. Germline CDR1 SGHVS, CDR2 FQNEAQ. The CDR3 is made up of 16 amino acids. Trimming left V 1 base short and J 3 bases short, with 13 bases between. The DNA of the CDR3 is TGTGCCAGCAGCTTAGGAGCGACTGGGGTCTACAATGAGCAGTTCTTC. Its protein is CASSLGATGVYNEQFF.

The rearrangement links TRBV7-2 to TRBJ2-3, with 7 bases matching TRBD2. Germline CDR1 SGHTA, CDR2 FQGNSA. The CDR3 is 13 residues long. The V gene end was trimmed by 0 bases and the J gene end by 6 bases; junction bases not matched to a gene: 0. The CDR3 sequence is CASSLAGGDTQYF. The CDR3 DNA sequence: TGTGCCAGCAGCTTAGCGGGGGGGGATACGCAGTATTTT.

The rearrangement links TRBV3-1 (or the pseudogene TRBV3-2) to TRBJ1-3; D not resolved. Germline values: CDR1 LGHDT, CDR2 YNNKEL (reference sequence). Trimming removed 3 bases from V and 5 bases from J, with 8 bases in between. The CDR3 is made up of 13 amino acids. The CDR3 is CASSQGLRNTIYF. CDR3 coding DNA: TGTGCCAGCAGCCAGGGTTTGAGAAACACCATATATTTT.

This chain links TRBV27 with TRBJ2-3; D is unclear. CDR3 length: 12 residues. The V end was cut by 3 bases, the J end by 12 bases, with 13 bases between. Germline loops: CDR1 MNHEY, CDR2 SMNVEV (reference sequence). CDR3 loop: CASSFSGNPQYF. CDR3 DNA sequence: TGTGCCAGCAGTTTTAGTGGGAACCCCCAGTATTTT.

This clone was seen just once. V gene TRBV29-1 combines with J gene TRBJ2-2, with TRBD1 matching over 8 bases. Germline loops: CDR1 SQVTM, CDR2 ANQGSEA. Unmatched junction bases numbered 7, after V lost 6 bases and J lost 4 bases. The CDR3 sequence is 14 residues long. The CDR3 nucleotides read TGCAGCGTCTCGGACAGGGCGGGCACCGGGGAGCTGTTTTTT. This codes for CSVSDRAGTGELFF.

Comment on this clone: Germline and junction disagree at one end, which may indicate a read error. The rearrangement links TRBV7-7 to TRBJ2-2, with 9 bases fitting TRBD2. The V gene's germline CDR1 is SSHAT and CDR2 FNYEAQ (reference sequence). This CDR3 is built from 16 residues. CDR3 in DNA: TGTGCTAGCAGCTTGATAGCGGGAGCGGGCACCGGGGAGCTGTTTTTT. Amino acids: CASSLIAGAGTGELFF.

V usage is TRBV5-4 and J usage is TRBJ2-7, with no clear D. Per the germline V gene, CDR1 is SGHNT and CDR2 is YYREEE (reference sequence). V was trimmed by 2 bases and J by 2 bases, leaving 8 bases between them. The CDR3 is 13 residues long. Here the CDR3 DNA reads TGTGCCAGCAGCTTTCCGGAACCCTACGAGCAGTACTTC. Its translation: CASSFPEPYEQYF.

The chain couples TRBV27 to TRBJ2-3; D assignment may be TRBD1 or TRBD2 (5 bases each). The germline gives CDR1 MNHEY, CDR2 SMNVEV (reference sequence). This CDR3 is built from 15 residues. The V and J ends lost 4 bases and 4 bases respectively, with 15 bases between them. The CDR3 spells CASSSQGVEADTQYF. The CDR3 bases are TGTGCCAGCAGTTCTCAGGGAGTCGAGGCAGATACGCAGTATTTT.

This rearrangement joins TRBV16 to TRBJ2-7, with TRBD1 matching over 8 bases. The CDR3 runs to 15 residues. The V gene's germline CDR1 is KGHSY and CDR2 FQNENV. J lost 4 bases, V lost 3 bases, and 8 bases had no gene match. The CDR3 region is CASSQDRARSYEQYF. Here the CDR3 DNA reads TGTGCCAGCAGCCAGGACAGGGCCCGATCTTACGAGCAGTACTTC.